This T cell receptor (beta chain) was recorded in a study of blood T cell repertoires in COVID-19. Study-wide background: Collection of acute and convalescent COVID-19 samples took place in the United States, Italy and Spain.

How the authors handled the data: Estimation of nucleated cell counts relied on the amplification of reference gene primers. Sequenced by immunoSEQ multiplex PCR; TCRdb stores in-frame clones only, minus some. The V and J calls and the clone size are those of that table, but D and trimming were determined from the DNA. Among fewer than 95,000 clones listed, about 85% were seen once. Germline V gene sequence: CDR1 SGHRS, CDR2 YFSETQ. Germline trimming cut 6 bases from V and 5 bases from J; bases unmatched to any gene: 6. The CDR3 consists of 14 residues. Specimen: peripheral blood. The chain recombines TRBV5-1 with TRBJ2-7; 12 positions match TRBD1. The origin of this receptor is a male donor with acute or convalescent COVID-19. The CDR3 is CASTLGTGGNEQYF. As DNA, the CDR3 is TGCGCCAGCACGTTGGGGACAGGGGGCAACGAGCAGTACTTC.